This T cell receptor (beta chain) was profiled in a study of regulatory T cells in long-lasting Graves disease. Time point defined: newly diagnosed GD, antithyroid drugs for less than 3 months. The authors made the TCR library using RNA they extracted from PBMCs. This clonotype has a count of ten or more. Its antigen is unidentified. Libraries of TCR beta came from iRepertoire HTBI primers plus Arm-PCR of CDR3 regions. Via MiXCR, TCRdb re-called the multiplex PCR reads, giving one row per CDR3 protein. The sample yields more than 450,000 distinct CDR3 sequences, around 16% seen once. After removal of 9 bases from V and 5 bases from J, the junction contained 10 bases not matched to a gene. Germline lookup yields CDR1 SNHLY and CDR2 FYNNEI. The CDR3 consists of 14 residues. Study outcomes and limitations: Those with persistent Graves' had less TCR diversity than newly diagnosed patients.

This sample was also put to use in a study of T cells in Graves' hyperthyroidism and ophthalmopathy.

V is TRBV2 and J is TRBJ2-5; 9 bases map to TRBD2. The sample consisted of peripheral blood mononuclear cells (PBMCs), taken at new diagnosis, from a patient treated with antithyroid drugs. The clonotype comes from a man aged 35 to 55 with Graves disease. The CDR3 region has the DNA TGTGCCAGAACAAGTAGCGGGAGTTTGGAGACCCAGTACTTC. It encodes CARTSSGSLETQYF.